These 24 T cell receptor beta chains share one sample of origin, sequenced in a study of tumor-infiltrating lymphocytes in primary liver carcinoma. Making TCR beta cDNA involved approximately 480 ng total RNA and a constant-region primer. Three-round nested multiplex PCR performed with slightly modified ARM-PCR produced the TCR beta libraries. The first two PCR rounds used TRBV1-TRBV30 forward primers with a C-beta reverse primer, 10 to 11 cycles each. TCRdb recomputed calls from the multiplex PCR reads with MiXCR, one row per CDR3 protein. The data show 300,000 to 400,000 distinct CDR3 sequences, 65% seen once. Germline DNA was also extracted, and blood RNA was taken from unsorted whole blood. Sequenced sample: peripheral blood. The receptors come from a man between 35 and 55 years old with primary liver carcinoma and hepatitis B virus infection.

Notes on this clonotype: Sequence at one end of the junction differs from germline and may be a read error. The rearrangement joins TRBV6-5 to TRBJ1-3; maybe TRBD1 (5 bases). In germline, CDR1 is MNHEY, CDR2 SVGAGI. This CDR3 region has 16 residues. In DNA, the CDR3 is TGTGCCGGCAGTAACGTGCAGGGTATCCCTGGAAACACCATATATTTT. As protein: CAGSNVQGIPGNTIYF.

Remarks on this clonotype: This could be a read error, since a much larger clone is one nucleotide away. The J gene is TRBJ2-5, the V gene TRBV5-1; 8 nucleotides line up with TRBD1. V trimming: 1 base; J trimming: 5 bases; junction bases outside the gene matches: 10. The V gene's germline CDR1 is SGHRS and CDR2 YFSETQ. The CDR3 totals 16 residues. The CDR3 region is CASSLQGALVMETQYF. DNA for the CDR3: TGCGCCAGCAGCTTGCAGGGGGCTTTGGTTATGGAGACCCAGTACTTC.

For this clonotype: An end of the junction differs from the germline gene, which may be a read error. The chain links TRBV11-2 to TRBJ2-6; the match to TRBD1 covers 12 bases. Germline CDR1 is SGHAT and CDR2 is FQNNGV. This CDR3 comprises 18 residues. CDR3 nucleotides: TGTGCCAGCAGCTTAATGGGACAGGGGGCTACTGGGGCCAACGTCCTGGCTTTC. It encodes CASSLMGQGATGANVLAF.

A word on this clonotype: The germline gene is not matched at one end of the junction; a read error may be the cause. The chain uses TRBV14 and TRBJ2-3, with 10 nucleotides matching TRBD2. Germline assignment: CDR1 SGHDN and CDR2 FVKESK. The CDR3 runs to 16 residues. CDR3: CARSSPSGRSTDTQYF. The CDR3 DNA sequence: TGTGCCAGGAGCTCTCCTAGCGGGAGAAGCACGGATACGCAGTATTTT.

The genes are TRBV5-1 and TRBJ2-1; D is unclear. Germline lookup yields CDR1 SGHRS and CDR2 YFSETQ. This CDR3 spans 13 amino acids. V lost 1 base and J lost 7, with 9 bases in between. CDR3 loop: CASSLTGENEQFF. CDR3 in DNA: TGCGCCAGCAGCTTGACGGGCGAGAATGAGCAGTTCTTC.

About this clonotype itself: A much larger clone sits a single nucleotide away, making a read error possible. The CDR3 reads CAINSGLAGGGEQFF. The CDR3 DNA follows: TGTGCCATCAATTCGGGACTAGCGGGAGGGGGTGAGCAGTTCTTC. The genes are TRBV10-3 and TRBJ2-1, with 16 bases aligning to TRBD2. V shed 7 bases, J shed 9 bases, and the junction held 6 bases outside the gene matches. From germline, CDR1 is ENHRY and CDR2 SYGVKD. The CDR3 length is 15 residues.

With respect to this clonotype: It may be a read error: a sequence one base away is much more abundant. The V call is TRBV6-1, the J call TRBJ1-1, with unresolved D. The CDR3 runs to 12 residues. Germline V gene sequence: CDR1 MNHNS, CDR2 SASEGT. Trimming took off 0 bases at V and 11 bases at J, with 10 bases between the two ends. The CDR3 region has the DNA TGTGCCAGCAGTGAAGCTGACATTATGGCTTTCTTT. As protein: CASSEADIMAFF.

This clonotype was seen a few times. Sequence at one end of the junction differs from germline and may be a read error. CDR3 sequence: CASSKSDSPSGTNVLTF. The CDR3 nucleotides read TGTGCCAGCAGTAAGTCCGACAGCCCCTCTGGGACCAACGTCCTGACTTTC. The chain employs TRBV11-2 and TRBJ2-6; a weak D match, TRBD1 (5 bases). The CDR3 loop spans 17 amino acids. Germline CDR1 and CDR2: SGHAT and FQNNGV.

The CDR3 here is CASSFRGRGTWELFF. CDR3 coding DNA: TGTGCCAGCAGCTTCAGGGGGCGCGGAACCTGGGAGCTGTTTTTT. The gene calls are TRBV7-9 and TRBJ2-2; 8 nucleotides match TRBD1. This CDR3 has 15 residues. CDR1 SEHNR and CDR2 FQNEAQ come from the germline V gene (reference sequence). J lost 9 bases, V lost 3 bases, and 9 bases had no gene match.

In the case of this clonotype: A much larger clone sits a single nucleotide away, making a read error possible. The chain couples TRBV29-1 to TRBJ2-2; the D gene is possibly TRBD1 (5 bases). The CDR3 spans 13 residues. Germline CDR1 reads SQVTM; CDR2 reads ANQGSEA. The CDR3 coding sequence is TGCAACGTTGAAGACAGTCCAACCGGGGAGCTGTTTTTT. It is translated as CNVEDSPTGELFF.

In regard to this clonotype: The CDR3 does not close with the conserved phenylalanine or tryptophan, likely indicating a read error. The chain is built from TRBV5-1 and TRBJ2-1, with D unresolved. Trimming took off 0 bases at V and 0 bases at J, with 10 bases between the two ends. The CDR3 runs to 16 residues. Germline CDR1 and CDR2: SGHRS and YFSETQ. The CDR3 protein is CASSLELAVSYNEQFS. CDR3 DNA: TGCGCCAGCAGCTTGGAGCTGGCGGTCTCCTACAATGAGCAGTTCTCC.

On this clonotype: Since no conserved phenylalanine or tryptophan closes the CDR3, a read error is the likely cause. This chain connects TRBV11-1 to TRBJ2-3, with D possibly being TRBD1 (5 bases). The CDR3 spans 13 residues. The germline V gene encodes CDR1 SGHAT and CDR2 FQDESV (reference sequence). The CDR3 sequence: CASNPDNTDTQYI. CDR3 nucleotides: TGTGCCAGCAACCCGGACAACACAGATACACAGTATATT.

This clonotype has a handful of counts. The chain employs TRBV5-4 and TRBJ1-1, with 9 bases matching TRBD1. V lost 4 bases to trimming and J lost 1 base; unmatched junction nucleotides: 5. CDR1 is SGHNT, CDR2 YYREEE, per germline (reference sequence). The CDR3 runs to 15 residues. This CDR3 reads CASSPGQGTNTEAFF. For the CDR3, the DNA is TGTGCCAGCAGCCCGGGACAGGGAACGAACACTGAAGCTTTCTTT.

The J gene is TRBJ2-2, the V gene TRBV6-1; maybe TRBD2 (5 bases). Trimming shortened V by 7 bases and J by 1 base, and 13 bases separated the two germline ends. Germline loops: CDR1 MNHNS, CDR2 SASEGT. CDR3 size: 15 residues. The CDR3 DNA is TGTGCCAGCAAGGTTCGAGGGAGGAACACCGGGGAGCTGTTTTTT. This gives the protein CASKVRGRNTGELFF.

The rearrangement uses TRBV11-2 and TRBJ2-1; 10 bases line up with TRBD2. The CDR3 consists of 17 residues. With 1 base clipped from V and 10 bases from J, the junction kept 13 bases outside the gene matches. CDR1 is SGHAT and CDR2 is FQNNGV in the germline V gene. The chain's CDR3 is CASSLVASGRGGYEQFF. DNA of the CDR3: TGTGCCAGCAGCTTAGTCGCTAGCGGGAGAGGTGGCTACGAGCAGTTCTTC.

Regarding this clonotype: This CDR3 is missing its conserved last phenylalanine or tryptophan, likely due to a read error. The CDR3, as DNA: TGTGCCAGCAGCAGAGGTGCCATCGGCGAGTCCCAGTACCTC. Amino acid sequence: CASSRGAIGESQYL. The chain links TRBV6-5 to TRBJ2-5; no reliable D call. Between the trimmed V and J ends, which lost 6 bases and 9 bases, there was a span of 20 bases. Looked up from germline, CDR1 is MNHEY and CDR2 is SVGAGI. The CDR3 has 14 residues.

With regard to this clonotype: Here the CDR3 omits its conserved ending phenylalanine or tryptophan, so a read error is the likely source. The V call is TRBV5-8, the J call TRBJ1-5; unclear D gene. Deletions cut 7 bases from V and 3 bases from J, with 17 bases between. The germline CDR1 and CDR2 sequences are SGHTS and YDEGEE. The CDR3 runs to 15 residues. CDR3 coding DNA: TGTGCCAGCGAATACGGTGCAGGCAACAATCAGCCCCAGCATCTT. Protein: CASEYGAGNNQPQHL.

The chain employs TRBV7-9 and TRBJ2-7; D might be TRBD2 (6 bases). Per germline, CDR1 SEHNR and CDR2 FQNEAQ (reference sequence). Trimming pared 5 bases from V and 9 bases from J, leaving 23 bases between. The CDR3 runs to 15 residues. The CDR3 loop is CASSPRSTGGGGQYF. Written as DNA, the CDR3 is TGTGCCAGCAGCCCTCGTTCTACAGGTGGGGGAGGGCAGTACTTC.

Concerning this clonotype: The junction departs from the called germline gene at one end, perhaps through a read error. This chain links TRBV4-3 with TRBJ2-2; the D gene is possibly TRBD2 (6 bases). Germline values: CDR1 LGHNA, CDR2 YSLEER. This CDR3 is built from 18 residues. CDR3 sequence (DNA): TGCGCCAGCAGCCAAGATCCCCCCCGCGGGATAGGCACCGGGGACCTGTTTTTT. Its protein is CASSQDPPRGIGTGDLFF.

This clonotype was found a few times. This sequence joins TRBV5-1 and TRBJ1-2, with no clear D. Germline CDR1 reads SGHRS; CDR2 reads YFSETQ. V lost 0 bases and J lost 2, with 11 bases in between. The CDR3 length is 15 residues. This chain's CDR3 is CASSLATSENYGYTF. The CDR3 DNA follows: TGCGCCAGCAGCTTGGCCACCTCCGAAAACTATGGCTACACCTTC.

A note on this clonotype: This sequence may be a read error, since a much larger clone differs from it by one base. The gene calls are TRBV12-3 or TRBV12-4 and TRBJ2-2; 9 bases are a match to TRBD1. The CDR3 runs 15 residues. This CDR3 reads CASSPDRGFTGELSF. The CDR3 nucleotides read TGTGCCAGCAGTCCGGACAGGGGATTTACGGGGGAGCTGTCTTTT.

Comment on this clonotype: It may be a read error: a sequence one base away is much more abundant. The chain couples TRBV5-1 to TRBJ2-2; tentative D call: TRBD1 (5 bases). This CDR3 region has 14 residues. Germline-derived CDR1 and CDR2 are SGHRS and YFSETQ. Trimming took 9 bases from V and 9 from J, leaving 21 bases between them. CDR3 nucleotides: TGCGCCACGAAGGAACATGGGGCGCCGAGGGAGCTGTTTTTT. It codes for CATKEHGAPRELFF.

With respect to this clonotype: Sequence at one end of the junction differs from germline and may be a read error. The CDR3 protein is CVWSWGGGSTRDQYF. CDR3 coding DNA: TGTGTCTGGAGTTGGGGGGGGGGGAGCACAAGAGACCAGTACTTC. V is TRBV30 and J is TRBJ2-5; 7 bases match TRBD2. Germline CDR1 reads GTSNPN; CDR2 reads SVGIG (reference sequence). The CDR3 totals 15 residues.

With respect to this clonotype: A read error may produce the germline difference seen at one junction end. The gene calls are TRBV11-1 and TRBJ1-1; D ambiguous. The germline gives CDR1 SGHAT, CDR2 FQDESV (reference sequence). The CDR3 sequence is 13 residues long. The CDR3 DNA follows: TGTGCCAGCAGCTTAGGTGAGAAGGTTTTCGCTATCTTT. Encoded protein: CASSLGEKVFAIF. The whole variable domain, remainder taken from reference TRBV11-1 and TRBJ1-1, is EAEVAQSPRYKITEKSQAVAFWCDPISGHATLYWYRQILGQGPELLVQFQDESVVDDSQLPKDRFSAERLKGVDSTLKIQPAELGDSAMYLCASSLGEKVFAIFGQGTRLTVV.